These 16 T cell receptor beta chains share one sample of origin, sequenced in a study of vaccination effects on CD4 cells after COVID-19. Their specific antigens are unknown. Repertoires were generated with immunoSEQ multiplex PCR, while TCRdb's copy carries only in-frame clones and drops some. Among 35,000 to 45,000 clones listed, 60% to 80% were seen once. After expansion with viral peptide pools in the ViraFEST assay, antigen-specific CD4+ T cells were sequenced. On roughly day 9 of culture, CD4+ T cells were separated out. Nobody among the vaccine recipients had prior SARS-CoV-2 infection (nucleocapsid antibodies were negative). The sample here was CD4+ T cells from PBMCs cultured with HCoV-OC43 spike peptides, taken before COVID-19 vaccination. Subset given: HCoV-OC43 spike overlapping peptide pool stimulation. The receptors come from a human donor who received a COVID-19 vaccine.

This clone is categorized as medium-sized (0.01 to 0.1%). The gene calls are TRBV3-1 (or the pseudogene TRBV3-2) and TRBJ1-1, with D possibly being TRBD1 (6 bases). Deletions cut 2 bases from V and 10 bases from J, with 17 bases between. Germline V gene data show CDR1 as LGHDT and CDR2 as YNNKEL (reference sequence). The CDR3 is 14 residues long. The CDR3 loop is CASSQLLQGRGAFF. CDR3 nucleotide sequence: TGTGCCAGCAGCCAACTCTTACAGGGTAGAGGAGCTTTCTTT.

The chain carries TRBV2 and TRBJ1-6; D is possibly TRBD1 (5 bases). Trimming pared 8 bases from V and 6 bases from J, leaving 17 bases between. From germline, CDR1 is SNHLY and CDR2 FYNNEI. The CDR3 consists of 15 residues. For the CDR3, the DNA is TGTGCCAGCCGACCCGGGACGAGCACTAATTCACCCCTCCACTTT. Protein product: CASRPGTSTNSPLHF.

This chain's CDR3 is CASTQGTYNEQFF. CDR3 coding DNA: TGTGCCAGTACCCAGGGTACATACAATGAGCAGTTCTTC. The chain recombines TRBV19 with TRBJ2-1, with D perhaps matching TRBD1 (5 bases). The CDR3 extends over 13 amino acids. Germline assignment: CDR1 LNHDA and CDR2 SQIVND (reference sequence). V shed 7 bases and J shed 4 bases, with 11 bases lying between them.

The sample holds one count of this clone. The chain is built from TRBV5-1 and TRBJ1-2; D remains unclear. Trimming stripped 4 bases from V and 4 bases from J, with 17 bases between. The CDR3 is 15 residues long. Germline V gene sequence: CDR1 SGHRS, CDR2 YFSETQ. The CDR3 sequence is CASSIDPIQRYGYTF. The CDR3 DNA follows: TGCGCCAGCAGCATTGACCCGATTCAGCGCTATGGCTACACCTTC. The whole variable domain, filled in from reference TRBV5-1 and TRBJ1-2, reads KAGVTQTPRYLIKTRGQQVTLSCSPISGHRSVSWYQQTPGQGLQFLFEYFSETQRNKGNFPGRFSGRQFSNSRSEMNVSTLELGDSALYLCASSIDPIQRYGYTFGSGTRLTVV.

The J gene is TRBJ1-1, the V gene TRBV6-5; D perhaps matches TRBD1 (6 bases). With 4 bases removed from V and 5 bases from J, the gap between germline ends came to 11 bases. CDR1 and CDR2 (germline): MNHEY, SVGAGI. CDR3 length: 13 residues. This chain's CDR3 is CASSFEGGTEAFF. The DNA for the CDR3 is TGTGCCAGCAGTTTCGAGGGGGGTACTGAAGCTTTCTTT.

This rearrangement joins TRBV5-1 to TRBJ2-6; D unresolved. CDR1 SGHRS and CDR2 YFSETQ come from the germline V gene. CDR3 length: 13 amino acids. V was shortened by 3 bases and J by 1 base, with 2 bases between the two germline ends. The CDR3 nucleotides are TGCGCCAGCAGCTGGTCTGGGGCCAACGTCCTGACTTTC. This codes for CASSWSGANVLTF.

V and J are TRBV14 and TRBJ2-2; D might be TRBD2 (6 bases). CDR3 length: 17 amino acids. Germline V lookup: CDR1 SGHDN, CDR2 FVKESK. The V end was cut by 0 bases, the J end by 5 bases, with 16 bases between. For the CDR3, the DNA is TGTGCCAGCAGCCAAGATTGGGGGAGGCCGGATACCGGGGAGCTGTTTTTT. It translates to CASSQDWGRPDTGELFF.

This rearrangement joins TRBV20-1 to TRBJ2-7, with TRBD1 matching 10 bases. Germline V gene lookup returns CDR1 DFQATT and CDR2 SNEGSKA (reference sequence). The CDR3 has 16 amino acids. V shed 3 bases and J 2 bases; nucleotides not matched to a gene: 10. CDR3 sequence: CSASRLGQGSAYEQYF. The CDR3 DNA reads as TGCAGTGCTAGTAGATTGGGACAGGGGTCTGCCTACGAGCAGTACTTC.

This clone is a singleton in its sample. The CDR3 coding sequence is TGTGCCAGCAGTGAAGTGAGGGCACGCAATTCACCCCTCCACTTT. Amino acid sequence: CASSEVRARNSPLHF. The V and J genes are TRBV2 and TRBJ1-6; unclear D gene. CDR3 length: 15 amino acids. CDR1 SNHLY and CDR2 FYNNEI come from the germline V gene. The ends were cut back, 1 base at V and 7 bases at J, with 11 bases in the middle.

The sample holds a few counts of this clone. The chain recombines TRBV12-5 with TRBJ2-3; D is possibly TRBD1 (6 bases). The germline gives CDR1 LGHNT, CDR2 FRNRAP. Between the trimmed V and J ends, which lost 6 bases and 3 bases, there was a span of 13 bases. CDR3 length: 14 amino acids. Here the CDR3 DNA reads TGTGCTAGTGGGGCAGGGGCTAGGACAGATACGCAGTATTTT. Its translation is CASGAGARTDTQYF.

The CDR3 here is CASSLGGNTEAFF. For the CDR3, the DNA is TGCGCCAGCAGCTTGGGGGGGAACACTGAAGCTTTCTTT. The chain combines TRBV5-1 with TRBJ1-1, with D unclear. Germline-derived CDR1 and CDR2 are SGHRS and YFSETQ. CDR3 length equals 13 residues. The V and J ends lost 0 bases and 1 base respectively, with 4 bases between them. The full variable domain, with the rest looked up from reference TRBV5-1 and TRBJ1-1, is KAGVTQTPRYLIKTRGQQVTLSCSPISGHRSVSWYQQTPGQGLQFLFEYFSETQRNKGNFPGRFSGRQFSNSRSEMNVSTLELGDSALYLCASSLGGNTEAFFGQGTRLTVV.

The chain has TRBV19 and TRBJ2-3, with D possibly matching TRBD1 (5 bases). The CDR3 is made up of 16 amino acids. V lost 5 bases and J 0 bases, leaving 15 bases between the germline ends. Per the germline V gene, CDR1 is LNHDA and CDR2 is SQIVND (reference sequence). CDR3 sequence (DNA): TGTGCCAGTAGTGCCCTGACAGTAACTAGCACAGATACGCAGTATTTT. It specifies CASSALTVTSTDTQYF.

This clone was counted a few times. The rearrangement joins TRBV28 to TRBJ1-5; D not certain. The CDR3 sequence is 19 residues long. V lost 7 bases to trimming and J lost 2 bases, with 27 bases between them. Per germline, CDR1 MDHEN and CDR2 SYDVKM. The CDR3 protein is CASILGFGSGPVGNQPQHF. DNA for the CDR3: TGTGCCAGCATCCTAGGATTCGGCTCAGGCCCCGTTGGCAATCAGCCCCAGCATTTT.

The CDR3 loop reads CASSQSGYEQYF. CDR3 in DNA: TGTGCCAGCAGCCAGTCAGGGTACGAGCAGTACTTC. This chain links TRBV3-1 (or the pseudogene TRBV3-2) with TRBJ2-7; tentatively, D is TRBD1 (5 bases). With 3 bases removed from V and 4 bases from J, the gap between germline ends came to 7 bases. CDR3 length: 12 residues. Germline-derived CDR1 and CDR2 are LGHDT and YNNKEL (reference sequence).

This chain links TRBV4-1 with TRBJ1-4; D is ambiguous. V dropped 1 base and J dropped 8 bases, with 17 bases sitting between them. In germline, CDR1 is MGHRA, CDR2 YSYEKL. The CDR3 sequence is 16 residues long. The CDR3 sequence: CASSQVALGFNEKLFF. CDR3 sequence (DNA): TGCGCCAGCAGCCAAGTAGCGTTAGGGTTTAACGAAAAACTGTTTTTT.

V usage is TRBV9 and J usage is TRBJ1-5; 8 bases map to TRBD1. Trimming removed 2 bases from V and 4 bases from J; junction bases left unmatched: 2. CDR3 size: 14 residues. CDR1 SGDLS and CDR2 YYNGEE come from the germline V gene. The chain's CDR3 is CASSVDRGNQPQHF. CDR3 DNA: TGTGCCAGCAGCGTCGACAGGGGTAATCAGCCCCAGCATTTT.